This T cell receptor beta chain was identified in a study of blood T cell repertoires in COVID-19. Authors' data handling: From reference gene primer amplification, estimates of nucleated cell counts were derived. Clones were read by immunoSEQ multiplex PCR, and TCRdb kept only the in-frame ones, dropping some. Clone size and V and J calls were adopted from that table, with D and trimming inferred from the DNA. The sample carries 150,000 to 200,000 clones, about 83% recorded once. CDR1 is LGHDT, CDR2 YNNKEL, per germline (reference sequence). Trimming left V 1 base short and J 7 bases short, with 13 bases between. The CDR3 length is 14 residues.

This receptor was taken from an older woman with COVID-19, enrolled during active disease. V gene TRBV3-1 (or the pseudogene TRBV3-2) combines with J gene TRBJ1-2, with D perhaps matching TRBD1 (6 bases). Specimen: peripheral blood. The DNA for the CDR3 is TGTGCCAGCAGCCAAGCGGCAGGGGTGCTTGGCTACACCTTC. Translated, it gives CASSQAAGVLGYTF.